The 8 T cell receptor beta chains presented below share a single source sample, sequenced in a study of cytotoxic CD8 clonotypes in ibrutinib-treated CLL. Some clones are missing from TCRdb's copy, which holds only in-frame ones; the method was immunoSEQ multiplex PCR. In the table there are 300,000 to 400,000 clones, over 60% of which are singletons. The source was PBMCs, collected after 36 months of ibrutinib treatment. Receptor source: a human donor with chronic lymphocytic leukemia.

The chain links TRBV27 to TRBJ2-1, with TRBD2 matching 15 bases. V was pared by 6 bases and J by 12 bases, with 9 bases of the junction left unmatched. Germline V gives CDR1 MNHEY, CDR2 SMNVEV (reference sequence). This CDR3 region has 15 residues. CDR3 protein: CASSGTSGRRRGQFF. CDR3 sequence (DNA): TGTGCCAGCAGCGGGACTAGCGGGAGGCGAAGGGGGCAGTTCTTC.

The V and J genes are TRBV28 and TRBJ2-3; 10 nucleotides line up with TRBD2. The J segment lost 7 bases and the V segment lost 3 bases, leaving 7 bases of the junction unmatched. The germline V gene has CDR1 MDHEN and CDR2 SYDVKM. The CDR3 is made up of 15 amino acids. In nucleotides, the CDR3 is TGTGCCAGCAGTTTTCCTAGCGGGAGTGGTAATACGCAGTATTTT. Residues: CASSFPSGSGNTQYF.

This clone was seen once. The same CDR3 can be traced to other DNA sequences in this sample. This rearrangement joins TRBV27 to TRBJ2-2; no clear D. Germline V CDR1 and CDR2: MNHEY, SMNVEV (reference sequence). Trimming shortened V by 2 bases and J by 3 bases, and 10 bases separated the two germline ends. The CDR3 totals 15 residues. The CDR3 coding sequence is TGTGCCAGCAGTTTAACGAGACGTGACACCGGGGAGCTGTTTTTT. Amino acid sequence: CASSLTRRDTGELFF.

This chain connects TRBV6-1 to TRBJ2-6; maybe TRBD1 (5 bases). With 4 bases removed from V and 2 bases from J, the gap between germline ends came to 15 bases. Per the germline V gene, CDR1 is MNHNS and CDR2 is SASEGT. The CDR3 covers 17 residues. This CDR3 reads CASSGWSAGTGANVLTF. CDR3 bases: TGTGCCAGCAGTGGGTGGTCGGCAGGGACTGGGGCCAACGTCCTGACTTTC.

This clone was seen a handful of times. The gene calls are TRBV28 and TRBJ1-1; 9 positions match TRBD1. The ends lost 6 bases at V and 4 bases at J; junction bases unmatched: 9. The germline V gene encodes CDR1 MDHEN and CDR2 SYDVKM. The CDR3 spans 15 residues. CDR3 DNA: TGTGCCAGCAGACCACGGGACAGGGACAGCACTGAAGCTTTCTTT. Its translation: CASRPRDRDSTEAFF.

V is TRBV28 and J is TRBJ2-1, with unresolved D. V lost 6 bases, J lost 9 bases, and 18 bases lay in between. Germline assignment: CDR1 MDHEN and CDR2 SYDVKM. This CDR3 has 14 amino acids. The CDR3 reads CASSPGRLLGEQFF. The CDR3 coding sequence is TGTGCCAGCAGCCCTGGTCGGCTTTTGGGTGAGCAGTTCTTC.

This clone was picked up a small number of times. This chain uses TRBV6-5 with TRBJ1-3, with D perhaps matching TRBD1 (5 bases). CDR1 and CDR2 from the germline V gene are MNHEY and SVGAGI. Trimming cost V 10 bases and J 4 bases, with 17 bases left between them. The CDR3 totals 14 residues. The chain's CDR3 is CATKAGARGNTIYF. For the CDR3, the DNA is TGTGCCACCAAGGCCGGGGCGCGGGGAAACACCATATATTTT.

V and J are TRBV28 and TRBJ2-5; 14 bases agree with TRBD2. Germline loops: CDR1 MDHEN, CDR2 SYDVKM. The junction had 15 bases not matched to a gene; V was cut back by 4 bases and J by 2 bases. This CDR3 region has 20 residues. CDR3 residues: CASSSPGTSGRLSWQETQYF. The CDR3 DNA reads as TGTGCCAGCAGTTCACCCGGGACTAGCGGGAGACTGTCATGGCAAGAGACCCAGTACTTC.